This T cell receptor beta chain stems from a study of T cell responses to AZD1222 COVID-19 vaccine. The germline CDR1 and CDR2 sequences are MNHEY and SMNVEV (reference sequence). Trimming took 3 bases from V and 2 from J, leaving 14 bases between them. The CDR3 loop spans 15 amino acids. Repertoires were generated with immunoSEQ multiplex PCR, while TCRdb's copy carries only in-frame clones and drops some. The sample contains 120,000 or so clones, around 89% of which appear only once. The TCR originated in an adult in good health. The input for sequencing was peripheral blood, taken on day 0 of AZD1222 vaccination. This sequence joins TRBV27 and TRBJ2-7, with D possibly matching TRBD1 (6 bases). The CDR3 loop is CASSLAQGFPYEQYF. In DNA form, the CDR3 reads TGTGCCAGCAGTTTGGCACAGGGATTCCCCTACGAGCAGTACTTC.